The clone carrying this TCR beta chain appeared a few times. Its antigen is not identified. These data come from a study of T-cell memory formation after mild COVID-19. Study observations and caveats: CD8+ contracting clones occupied EMRA, while CD4+ ones occupied mainly CM and EM. Several responding clones turned up in pre-infection memory, indicating that cross-reactive memory may have taken part.

Germline V gene sequence: CDR1 DFQATT, CDR2 SNEGSKA (reference sequence). This CDR3 is built from 15 residues. V trimming: 0 bases; J trimming: 3 bases; junction bases outside the gene matches: 3. TCRalpha and TCRbeta libraries used 5'RACE with constant-segment primers and UMIs. MiXCR was run by TCRdb on the 5' RACE reads, yielding one entry per CDR3 protein. The sample contains 580,000 or so distinct CDR3 sequences, 17% of which appear only once. The sequence came from an adult woman who had mild COVID-19 (a few samples of this study predate the infection). Cell type and time point are not known. The sample consisted of PBMCs or a T cell subset sorted from them (not recorded which). The chain links TRBV20-1 to TRBJ1-2; 11 bases map to TRBD1. The CDR3 sequence is CSAREGQGAHYGYTF. For the CDR3, the DNA is TGCAGTGCTAGAGAAGGACAGGGGGCCCACTATGGCTACACCTTC.